The sequence of this T cell receptor beta chain was determined in a study of identical twins. Study-level findings and limits: Compared with unrelated sharing, twin-shared out-of-frame alpha sequences had more low-probability sequences.

TCRdb reprocessed the 5' RACE reads with MiXCR, giving one entry per CDR3 protein. The table records hundreds of thousands of distinct CDR3 sequences, 15% to 20% of them present only once. This clonotype was counted a few times. Its specificity is not known. This sample was shared with a second study, whose subject was T cells expressing NK-cell markers. According to that study: It was sorted CD3+CD56+NKG2C+, CD3+CD56+NKG2C- and CD3+CD56-NKG2C+ T cells that supplied the TCR beta repertoires. There were seven HCMV-seropositive donors and one seronegative donor among the eight sequenced.

The receptor's source is a young woman in good health. What was sequenced was PBMCs.

The CDR3 nucleotides read TGTGCCAGCAGCTACGATACGGGACTAGGAGGGAATGAGCAGTTCTTC. Its protein product is CASSYDTGLGGNEQFF. This sequence joins TRBV9 and TRBJ2-1, with 8 nucleotides matching TRBD2. V shed 4 bases and J 7 bases; nucleotides not matched to a gene: 13. Germline V gene data show CDR1 as SGDLS and CDR2 as YYNGEE. The CDR3 is 16 amino acids.